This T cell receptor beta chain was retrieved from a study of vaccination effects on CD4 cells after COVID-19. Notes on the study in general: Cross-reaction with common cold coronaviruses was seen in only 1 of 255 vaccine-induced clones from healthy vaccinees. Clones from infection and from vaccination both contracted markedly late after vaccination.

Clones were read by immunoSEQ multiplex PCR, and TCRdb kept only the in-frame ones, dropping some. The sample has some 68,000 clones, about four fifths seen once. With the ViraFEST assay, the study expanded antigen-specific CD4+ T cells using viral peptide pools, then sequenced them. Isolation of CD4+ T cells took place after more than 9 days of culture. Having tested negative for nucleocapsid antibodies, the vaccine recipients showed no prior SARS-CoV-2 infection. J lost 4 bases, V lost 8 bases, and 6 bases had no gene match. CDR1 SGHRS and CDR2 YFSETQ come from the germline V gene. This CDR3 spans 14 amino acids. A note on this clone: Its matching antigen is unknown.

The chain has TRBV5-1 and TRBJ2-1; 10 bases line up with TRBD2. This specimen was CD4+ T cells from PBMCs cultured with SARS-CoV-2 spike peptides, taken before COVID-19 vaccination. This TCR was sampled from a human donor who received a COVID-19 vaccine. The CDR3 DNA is TGCGCCAGTAATAGCGGGGGGCGTTACAATGAGCAGTTCTTC. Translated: CASNSGGRYNEQFF.